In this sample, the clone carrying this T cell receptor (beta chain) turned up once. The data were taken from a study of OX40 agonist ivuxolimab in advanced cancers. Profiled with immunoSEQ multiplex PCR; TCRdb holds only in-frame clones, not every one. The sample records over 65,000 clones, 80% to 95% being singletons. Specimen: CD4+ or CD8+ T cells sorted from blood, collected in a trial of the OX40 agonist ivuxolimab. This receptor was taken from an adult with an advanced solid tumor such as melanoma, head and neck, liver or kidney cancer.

CDR3 nucleotides: TGCGCCAGCACTCCCGGGGCTAGCGGGTCCGGGGAGCTGTTTTTT. Protein product: CASTPGASGSGELFF. The chain combines TRBV5-1 with TRBJ2-2; 8 bases fit TRBD2. The CDR3 extends over 15 amino acids. V trimming: 6 bases; J trimming: 6 bases; junction bases outside the gene matches: 10. Germline assignment: CDR1 SGHRS and CDR2 YFSETQ.